The 32 T cell receptor beta chains reported below all come from one sample, sequenced in a study of patients and donors after allogeneic stem cell transplantation. TCRdb fed the RT-PCR reads into MiXCR, producing one record per CDR3 protein. The data contain roughly 940,000 distinct CDR3 sequences, approximately 18% of them singletons. What was sequenced was blood, either unsorted or a sorted T cell fraction (not recorded which). The receptors here all came from a human donor who was either an allogeneic HSCT recipient or a stem cell or donor lymphocyte infusion donor (not recorded which). It is not recorded whose cells these are; they may come from a transplant donor.

The table lists this clonotype with a few counts. The chain is built from TRBV9 and TRBJ1-1, with D hard to call. Germline V lookup: CDR1 SGDLS, CDR2 YYNGEE. The CDR3 is 12 amino acids. Trimming removed 3 bases from V and 8 bases from J, with 11 bases in between. The chain's CDR3 is CASSGSSGEAFF. The CDR3 region has the DNA TGTGCCAGCAGCGGGTCGTCTGGAGAAGCTTTCTTT.

The genes are TRBV19 and TRBJ1-1, with D unresolved. The length of the CDR3 is 15 residues. Trimming cost V 1 base and J 1 base, with 10 bases left between them. CDR1 is LNHDA and CDR2 is SQIVND in the germline V gene (reference sequence). CDR3 coding DNA: TGTGCCAGTAGTATAGGCGGACGGGAGAACACTGAAGCTTTCTTT. Its translation: CASSIGGRENTEAFF.

This clonotype was recorded a few times. The V gene is TRBV5-1, the J gene TRBJ2-3, with 13 bases matching TRBD2. Germline values: CDR1 SGHRS, CDR2 YFSETQ. V lost 4 bases to trimming and J lost 8 bases; unmatched junction nucleotides: 10. This CDR3 has 16 amino acids. CDR3 sequence: CASSARLAGGGGTQYF. The CDR3 region has the DNA TGCGCCAGCAGCGCCAGACTAGCGGGGGGCGGTGGTACGCAGTATTTT.

This clonotype appeared many times. The rearrangement links TRBV12-3 or TRBV12-4 to TRBJ2-2; D gene ambiguous. Trimming took 6 bases from V and 0 from J, leaving 8 bases between them. The CDR3 is 14 amino acids. In DNA, the CDR3 is TGTGCCAGCAGCAGACAAGCGAACACCGGGGAGCTGTTTTTT. This translates into CASSRQANTGELFF.

This clonotype has more than one count but fewer than ten. This chain connects TRBV20-1 to TRBJ2-7; TRBD1 agrees at 9 bases. V was clipped by 4 bases and J by 0 bases; unmatched bases: 1. The CDR3 extends over 13 amino acids. CDR1 is DFQATT, CDR2 SNEGSKA, per germline (reference sequence). The CDR3 DNA reads as TGCAGTGCTACGGACAGGGGCTCCTACGAGCAGTACTTC. This codes for CSATDRGSYEQYF.

The table lists this clonotype with a few counts. The CDR3 DNA reads as TGCGCCAGCAGCTTGCTAAGTCGGCCAGGCGACGAGCAGTACTTC. Translating gives CASSLLSRPGDEQYF. The chain carries TRBV5-1 and TRBJ2-7; D unresolved. The ends were cut back, 1 base at V and 5 bases at J, with 16 bases in the middle. CDR3 length: 15 residues. CDR1 and CDR2 (germline): SGHRS, YFSETQ.

This clonotype occurred a few times. The chain carries TRBV29-1 and TRBJ2-3; TRBD2 aligns across 10 bases. The V gene end was trimmed by 5 bases and the J gene end by 2 bases; junction bases not matched to a gene: 4. Germline CDR1 and CDR2: SQVTM and ANQGSEA. The CDR3 is made up of 14 amino acids. CDR3 coding DNA: TGCAGCGTTCGAACTAGCGGGAACACAGATACGCAGTATTTT. It yields the protein CSVRTSGNTDTQYF.

This clonotype was observed many times. The J gene is TRBJ2-1, the V gene TRBV12-3 or TRBV12-4; 7 bases fit TRBD2. The CDR3 extends over 15 amino acids. J gave up 8 bases and V 7 bases, and 14 bases lay outside the gene matches. CDR3 sequence (DNA): TGTGCCAGCAACTCTCTAGCGGTGGGTTTAGATGAGCAGTTCTTC. Protein: CASNSLAVGLDEQFF.

V usage is TRBV12-3 or TRBV12-4 and J usage is TRBJ2-7; 9 positions match TRBD1. The CDR3 is made up of 15 amino acids. J was trimmed by 3 bases and V by 2 bases; bases with no gene match: 5. This CDR3 is CASSLFGQGLYEQYF. Written as DNA, the CDR3 is TGTGCCAGCAGTTTATTTGGACAGGGGCTCTACGAGCAGTACTTC.

This clonotype was detected only a few times. The chain carries TRBV20-1 and TRBJ2-3; 8 bases agree with TRBD2. Germline V gives CDR1 DFQATT, CDR2 SNEGSKA (reference sequence). Trimming at V came to 3 bases and at J to 8 bases, leaving 10 bases not matched to a gene. CDR3 size: 14 residues. CDR3 bases: TGCAGTGCTAGGTCTAGCGGGCGAGGGGGTACGCAGTATTTT. This encodes CSARSSGRGGTQYF.

This clonotype appeared many times. CDR3 DNA sequence: TGTGCCACCCGGACTAGCGGGAGGGCCAACACGCAGTATTTT. Encoded protein: CATRTSGRANTQYF. The chain carries TRBV10-3 and TRBJ2-3; 15 nucleotides match TRBD2. The V and J ends lost 10 bases and 9 bases, in that order; junction bases with no gene match: 8. From germline, CDR1 is ENHRY and CDR2 SYGVKD. CDR3 length: 14 amino acids.

This clonotype was counted between two and nine times. The V gene is TRBV7-9, the J gene TRBJ1-2; D is perhaps TRBD1 (5 bases). There are 14 residues in the CDR3. Deletions cut 1 base from V and 6 bases from J, with 12 bases between. Germline lookup yields CDR1 SEHNR and CDR2 FQNEAQ (reference sequence). CDR3 in DNA: TGTGCCAGCAGCTTAGGCCCCGGGACTAATGGCTACACCTTC. This encodes CASSLGPGTNGYTF.

This clonotype was detected only once. The chain has TRBV6-5 and TRBJ2-6; possibly TRBD1 for D (6 bases). Trimming took off 2 bases at V and 12 bases at J, with 17 bases between the two ends. Germline CDR1 reads MNHEY; CDR2 reads SVGAGI. There are 15 residues in the CDR3. CDR3 DNA sequence: TGTGCCAGCAGTTACCCTGGGACAATCGCGACCGTCCTGACTTTC. Residues: CASSYPGTIATVLTF.

This clonotype was seen a few times. This chain connects TRBV7-2 to TRBJ1-4; D not resolved. Looked up from germline, CDR1 is SGHTA and CDR2 is FQGNSA. Trimming removed 1 base at V and 11 bases at J, with 11 bases between. The CDR3 spans 13 residues. In DNA, the CDR3 is TGTGCCAGCAGCTTAGAACCAACAGAGAAACTGTTTTTT. This translates into CASSLEPTEKLFF.

This clonotype appeared a few times. The V call is TRBV11-2, the J call TRBJ2-3; a possible D gene is TRBD2 (5 bases). The CDR3 is 18 residues long. The V and J ends lost 5 bases and 5 bases respectively, with 26 bases between them. Germline-derived CDR1 and CDR2 are SGHAT and FQNNGV. CDR3 residues: CASSEILRRVRIEDTQYF. The CDR3 bases are TGTGCCAGCAGCGAAATCTTAAGGCGGGTCAGGATCGAAGATACGCAGTATTTT.

This clonotype was seen more than once but under ten times. J is TRBJ2-3 and V is TRBV20-1; 7 positions agree with TRBD2. J lost 2 bases, V lost 3 bases, and 8 bases had no gene match. The CDR3 is 15 amino acids. Germline V gene lookup returns CDR1 DFQATT and CDR2 SNEGSKA (reference sequence). This chain's CDR3 is CSASGLAEPTDTQYF. The CDR3 nucleotides are TGCAGTGCTAGTGGGCTAGCGGAACCCACAGATACGCAGTATTTT.

This clonotype was seen more than once but under ten times. CDR3 loop: CSARDRTGNTEAFF. As DNA, the CDR3 is TGCAGTGCTAGAGATCGGACAGGGAACACTGAAGCTTTCTTT. The chain is built from TRBV20-1 and TRBJ1-1, with 7 positions matching TRBD1. The V and J ends lost 0 bases and 1 base, in that order; junction bases with no gene match: 2. Looked up from germline, CDR1 is DFQATT and CDR2 is SNEGSKA (reference sequence). The CDR3 length is 14 residues.

This chain joins TRBV7-2 and TRBJ2-3; the D is unclear. The V end was cut by 10 bases, the J end by 2 bases, with 13 bases between. Germline loops: CDR1 SGHTA, CDR2 FQGNSA. The CDR3 is made up of 13 amino acids. CDR3 sequence (DNA): TGTGCCACGACACGACAACCCACAGATACGCAGTATTTT. The encoded protein is CATTRQPTDTQYF.

A single count supports this clonotype. This sequence joins TRBV5-6 and TRBJ2-7; 9 positions match TRBD1. V was clipped by 4 bases and J by 6 bases; unmatched bases: 5. The CDR3 runs to 13 residues. Germline V gene data show CDR1 as SGHDT and CDR2 as YYEEEE. The CDR3 reads CASSGGDRVEQYF. CDR3 bases: TGTGCCAGCAGCGGGGGGGACAGGGTCGAGCAGTACTTC.

The J gene is TRBJ1-3, the V gene TRBV20-1, with D unresolved. Per the germline V gene, CDR1 is DFQATT and CDR2 is SNEGSKA (reference sequence). The CDR3 has 12 residues. V was pared by 6 bases and J by 4 bases, with 10 bases between. CDR3 sequence reads: CSAPSWGNTIYF. In DNA form, the CDR3 reads TGCAGTGCCCCATCTTGGGGAAACACCATATATTTT.

This clonotype showed up just a few times. The genes are TRBV29-1 and TRBJ2-1, with D possibly matching TRBD2 (7 bases). The CDR3 length is 11 residues. Germline assignment: CDR1 SQVTM and CDR2 ANQGSEA. Deletions cut 6 bases from V and 12 bases from J, with 15 bases between. CDR3 sequence (DNA): TGCAGCGTCCTAAGGGGGGGGGCGCAGTTCTTC. Translating gives CSVLRGGAQFF.

The chain recombines TRBV20-1 with TRBJ1-5; 7 bases fit TRBD1. The CDR3 consists of 13 residues. The germline V gene encodes CDR1 DFQATT and CDR2 SNEGSKA (reference sequence). Trimming cost V 7 bases and J 1 base; bases outside gene matches: 4. The CDR3 sequence is CSVVQGSNQPQHF. The CDR3 DNA sequence: TGCAGTGTCGTACAGGGGAGCAATCAGCCCCAGCATTTT.

This clonotype was observed many times. The chain uses TRBV12-3 or TRBV12-4 and TRBJ1-1; possibly TRBD1 for D (5 bases). The CDR3 is 15 amino acids. V was pared by 5 bases and J by 3 bases, with 16 bases between. In DNA form, the CDR3 reads TGTGCCAGCAGTCCCCAGGGTATGATGGACACTGAAGCTTTCTTT. Translating gives CASSPQGMMDTEAFF.

The chain has TRBV12-3 or TRBV12-4 and TRBJ1-1; D not certain. V was pared by 8 bases and J by 2 bases, with 15 bases between. The CDR3 has 14 residues. For the CDR3, the DNA is TGTGCCAGCCGGCCGACCCAACTCAACACTGAAGCTTTCTTT. It specifies CASRPTQLNTEAFF.

This clonotype occurred a few times. In DNA form, the CDR3 reads TGTGCCGCAGGGGGGTTGTCTGAAGCTTTCTTT. As protein: CAAGGLSEAFF. This chain connects TRBV7-6 to TRBJ1-1; 7 bases line up with TRBD1. In germline, CDR1 is SGHVS, CDR2 FNYEAQ. There are 11 residues in the CDR3. The junction had 6 bases not matched to a gene; V was cut back by 11 bases and J by 6 bases.

The rearrangement joins TRBV20-1 to TRBJ2-5; D is possibly TRBD1 (6 bases). CDR3 length equals 13 residues. The V gene's germline CDR1 is DFQATT and CDR2 SNEGSKA (reference sequence). Trimming removed 5 bases at V and 1 base at J, with 11 bases between. The CDR3 nucleotides read TGCAGTGCTCGCGGACAGTCCCAAGAGACCCAGTACTTC. Translated: CSARGQSQETQYF.

This clonotype has ten or more counts. The J gene is TRBJ2-1, the V gene TRBV29-1; TRBD2 matches 8 bases. CDR3 length: 17 amino acids. In germline, CDR1 is SQVTM, CDR2 ANQGSEA. The trim removed 6 bases at V and 0 bases at J, leaving 13 bases unmatched. CDR3 amino acids: CSVGGGKAGSSYNEQFF. In DNA form, the CDR3 reads TGCAGCGTCGGGGGGGGAAAGGCTGGTAGCTCCTACAATGAGCAGTTCTTC.

This clonotype was observed a few times. The V call is TRBV7-6, the J call TRBJ1-2; TRBD1 is a possible D gene (6 bases). The CDR3 is 19 amino acids. Trimming took off 0 bases at V and 2 bases at J, with 22 bases between the two ends. CDR1 and CDR2 from the germline V gene are SGHVS and FNYEAQ. In DNA, the CDR3 is TGTGCCAGCAGCTTAGCTGAGACGATCGGGGGCCCTCCCAACTATGGCTACACCTTC. Translated: CASSLAETIGGPPNYGYTF.

This clonotype was seen a handful of times. The CDR3 sequence is CASSHRNLGPLHF. CDR3 sequence (DNA): TGTGCCAGCAGCCATCGGAACCTGGGGCCCCTCCACTTT. The chain couples TRBV3-1 to TRBJ1-6, with D unresolved. Germline CDR1 and CDR2: LGHDT and YNNKEL (reference sequence). CDR3 length: 13 residues. V dropped 3 bases and J dropped 13 bases, with 13 bases sitting between them.

The gene calls are TRBV30 and TRBJ1-5, with D perhaps matching TRBD1 (5 bases). Germline CDR1 is GTSNPN and CDR2 is SVGIG (reference sequence). This CDR3 has 14 residues. V lost 2 bases, J lost 8 bases, and 16 bases lay in between. The CDR3 DNA sequence: TGTGCCTGGAGTCTGCGCCAGGGTCGAAAGCCCCAGCATTTT. This gives the protein CAWSLRQGRKPQHF.

The rearrangement links TRBV2 to TRBJ1-4, with 9 bases identical to TRBD1. In germline, CDR1 is SNHLY, CDR2 FYNNEI. J lost 7 bases, V lost 9 bases, and 9 bases had no gene match. This CDR3 comprises 14 residues. The CDR3 is CASSRDRVTEKLFF. The DNA for the CDR3 is TGTGCCAGTAGCCGGGACAGGGTTACTGAAAAACTGTTTTTT.

This clonotype was counted many times. The CDR3 here is CAISERTENNSPLHF. The CDR3 nucleotides are TGTGCCATCAGTGAGCGGACAGAGAATAATTCACCCCTCCACTTT. The rearrangement uses TRBV10-3 and TRBJ1-6, with D perhaps matching TRBD1 (6 bases). The length of the CDR3 is 15 residues. From germline, CDR1 is ENHRY and CDR2 SYGVKD. Trimming took 2 bases from V and 5 from J, leaving 10 bases between them.